This is a list of T cell receptor beta chains from one sample in a study of cytomegalovirus exposure and HLA in healthy donors. Using immunoSEQ multiplex PCR, the repertoire was profiled, and TCRdb retains in-frame clones only, with some absent. The sample shows roughly 100,000 clones, around two thirds of them seen only once. Material for sequencing was PBMCs. These receptors were collected from a woman aged 50 to 65 in good health and CMV-seronegative. CDR3s include the opening cysteine and the closing phenylalanine or tryptophan. D genes are given only for firm matches. Expanded clones get a size class; other rows say once, few or many, or leave the size out.

V	size	J	D	DNA	CDR3
TRBV27	NA	TRBJ2-5	TRBD2	TGTGCCAGCAGTAGACTAGCGGGAGAGGGGGAGACCCAGTACTTC	CASSRLAGEGETQYF
TRBV7-9	NA	TRBJ2-2	NA	TGTGCCAGCAGCTCAACGGGACTTCTCGGCACCGGGGAGCTGTTTTTT	CASSSTGLLGTGELFF
TRBV29-1	NA	TRBJ2-7	TRBD2	TGCAGCGTTGCTAGCGGAGGGGCGTACGAGCAGTACTTC	CSVASGGAYEQYF
TRBV19	NA	TRBJ2-7	TRBD1	TGTGCCAGTAAAGAGACAGGGACCTACGAGCAGTACTTC	CASKETGTYEQYF
TRBV15	NA	TRBJ2-4	NA	TGTGCCACCAAGCAGGGCAAAGCCAAAAACATTCAGTACTTC	CATKQGKAKNIQYF
TRBV7-2	NA	TRBJ2-2	NA	TGTGCCAGCAGCTTAGGCCCTGCCGGAGTTAACACCGGGGAGCTGTTTTTT	CASSLGPAGVNTGELFF
TRBV11-2	once	TRBJ2-5	NA	TGTGCCAGCAGCCAACAGGAGGGAGAGACCCAGTACTTC	CASSQQEGETQYF
TRBV19	NA	TRBJ1-2	NA	TGTGCCAGTACTGTGAGTCACCAAGTTAACTATGGCTACACCTTC	CASTVSHQVNYGYTF
TRBV19	NA	TRBJ1-1	NA	TGTGCCAGTAGTCAGATTTTGGGACAAGTGGGATCCCGGGGGGCTGAAGCTTTCTTT	CASSQILGQVGSRGAEAFF
TRBV5-1	NA	TRBJ2-3	TRBD2	TGCGCCAGCAGCTTGGCCGGGACTAGCGGGAGTAATACGCAGTATTTT	CASSLAGTSGSNTQYF
TRBV6-5	NA	TRBJ2-1	NA	TGTGCCAGCAGTTATGGGCTTTTAGCGCGGCTCAATGAGCAGTTCTTC	CASSYGLLARLNEQFF
TRBV30	NA	TRBJ2-7	NA	TGTGCCTGGAGTGGCCAGGGTTACGAGCAGTACTTC	CAWSGQGYEQYF
TRBV2	NA	TRBJ1-5	TRBD1	TGTGCCAGCAGATCGGACAGGGGGAGCAATCAGCCCCAGCATTTT	CASRSDRGSNQPQHF
TRBV6-5	NA	TRBJ2-7	NA	TGTGCCAGCACAGGGTATTCCCCCTACGAGCAGTACTTC	CASTGYSPYEQYF
TRBV18	once	TRBJ1-5	TRBD1	TGTGCCAGCTCACCACGTCCAGGGGGCGGCGAGCCCCAGCATTTT	CASSPRPGGGEPQHF
TRBV7-9	NA	TRBJ1-4	TRBD1	TGTGCCAGCAGCCAGGGGGCGCATAATGAAAAACTGTTTTTT	CASSQGAHNEKLFF
TRBV4-3	NA	TRBJ2-5	TRBD1	TGCGCCAGCAGCCAAGATTGGGGACAGGTCCAAGAGACCCAGTACTTC	CASSQDWGQVQETQYF
TRBV4-1	few	TRBJ2-3	TRBD1	TGCGCCAGCAGCCAGGGACAGGGGGCTGGGACAGATACGCAGTATTTT	CASSQGQGAGTDTQYF
TRBV9	NA	TRBJ2-5	TRBD1	TGTGCCAGCAGCGTTCAAACAGGGGGAGAGACCCAGTACTTC	CASSVQTGGETQYF
TRBV10-3	NA	TRBJ2-7	TRBD1	TGTGCCATCAGTGGACAGGGTACAGGGAACGAGCAGTACTTC	CAISGQGTGNEQYF
TRBV25-1	NA	TRBJ2-5	NA	TGTGCCAGCAGTGATACTTCCGAAACACAGTACCAAGAGACCCAGTACTTC	CASSDTSETQYQETQYF
TRBV5-1	few	TRBJ1-3	NA	TGCGCCAGCAGCTTCGGTGACTCTGGAAACACCATATATTTT	CASSFGDSGNTIYF
TRBV19	NA	TRBJ1-4	NA	TGTGCCAGTAGAAACCCACAGGCAACTAATGAAAAACTGTTTTTT	CASRNPQATNEKLFF
TRBV5-5	NA	TRBJ2-1	NA	TGTGCCAGCAGATTCGCGGGTGAGCAGTTCTTC	CASRFAGEQFF
TRBV4-1	NA	TRBJ2-7	NA	TGCGCCAGCAGCCAAGCCTTTCCTCCTTACGAGCAGTACTTC	CASSQAFPPYEQYF
TRBV5-4	NA	TRBJ1-1	NA	TGTGCCAGCAGCTTGGATCCATCGAACACTGAAGCTTTCTTT	CASSLDPSNTEAFF
TRBV14	NA	TRBJ2-5	TRBD2	TGTGCCAGCAGCCGGACGCGGGGGGCGTCCCAAGAGACCCAGTACTTC	CASSRTRGASQETQYF
TRBV10-3	few	TRBJ1-2	NA	TGTGCCACCGGCGGGGAACCCCTCGACTATGGCTACACCTTC	CATGGEPLDYGYTF
TRBV4-2	few	TRBJ1-4	NA	TGTGCCAGCAGCCCGACAGGCGGGGAAAAACTGTTTTTT	CASSPTGGEKLFF
TRBV10-3	few	TRBJ1-4	NA	TGTGCCATCAGTCAGGCTCCAGGGACTAATGAAAAACTGTTTTTT	CAISQAPGTNEKLFF
TRBV7-9	NA	TRBJ1-1	NA	TGTGCCAGCAGCTTTCCAGGCCGATACACTGAAGCTTTCTTT	CASSFPGRYTEAFF
TRBV7-9	NA	TRBJ2-7	NA	TGTGCCAGCAGCGAAGTGGGCGACTACGAGCAGTACTTC	CASSEVGDYEQYF
TRBV7-9	NA	TRBJ2-3	NA	TGTGCCAGCAGCATTTCCCAAAAAGATACGCAGTATTTT	CASSISQKDTQYF
TRBV7-3	NA	TRBJ2-5	NA	TGTGCCAGCAGCTCAGCCCGGTCGGGGACCCAGTACTTC	CASSSARSGTQYF
TRBV7-2	NA	TRBJ2-1	NA	TGTGCCAGCAGCCTAAGCTACAATGAGCAGTTCTTC	CASSLSYNEQFF
TRBV9	NA	TRBJ2-3	NA	TGTGCCAGCAGCACCCGACAGGAAACAGATACGCAGTATTTT	CASSTRQETDTQYF
TRBV29-1	few	TRBJ2-1	NA	TGCAGCGTGACTAGGTCCGTGCTAAATGAGCAGTTCTTC	CSVTRSVLNEQFF
TRBV7-9	few	TRBJ1-4	TRBD1	TGTGCCAGCAGCTTAACTAGAGGACAGGGGACGGAAAAACTGTTTTTT	CASSLTRGQGTEKLFF
TRBV5-6	NA	TRBJ1-2	TRBD1	TGTGCCAGCAGTACCGGGACAGCGCACTATGGCTACACCTTC	CASSTGTAHYGYTF
TRBV10-3	NA	TRBJ2-2	TRBD2	TGTGCCATCAGTGTTGGGAGGGAGAACACCGGGGAGCTGTTTTTT	CAISVGRENTGELFF
TRBV5-1	once	TRBJ2-3	TRBD1	TGCGCCAGCAGGCAGGGGGCCACAGATACGCAGTATTTT	CASRQGATDTQYF
TRBV5-1	few	TRBJ1-4	NA	TGCGCCAGCAGCTTAATGGAACAGGGAAGCCATGAAAAACTGTTTTTT	CASSLMEQGSHEKLFF
TRBV7-2	NA	TRBJ2-2	NA	TGTGCCAGCAGCGCCAGAGGGGGGGCCGTCGGGGAGCTGTTTTTT	CASSARGGAVGELFF
TRBV7-8	NA	TRBJ2-7	TRBD2	TGTGCCAGCAGCTTAGGAGCCCCCAGCGGGAGTTCCTACGAGCAGTACTTC	CASSLGAPSGSSYEQYF